The 13 T cell receptor beta chains below all came from one sample that was sequenced in a study of T cells after posttransplantation cyclophosphamide. TCRdb's table, derived via immunoSEQ multiplex PCR, lists solely in-frame clones and lacks some. The sample carries about 66,000 clones, just under 95% recorded once. Sequenced input: PBMCs. These receptors came from a woman younger than 45 in good health and a related stem cell transplant donor.

The chain recombines TRBV7-9 with TRBJ1-1, with 7 bases aligning to TRBD1. Germline CDR1 SEHNR, CDR2 FQNEAQ (reference sequence). V was clipped by 5 bases and J by 3 bases; unmatched bases: 9. The CDR3 runs to 15 residues. CDR3: CASSARQGEDTEAFF. The CDR3 DNA sequence: TGTGCCAGCAGCGCAAGACAGGGAGAGGACACTGAAGCTTTCTTT.

The chain uses TRBV29-1 and TRBJ2-5; 9 bases line up with TRBD1. The CDR3 has 15 amino acids. V lost 3 bases, J lost 5 bases, and 10 bases stayed unmatched. Per germline, CDR1 SQVTM and CDR2 ANQGSEA. The DNA for the CDR3 is TGCAGCGTTGACGCCCCCGGGACAGGGACGGAGACCCAGTACTTC. As protein: CSVDAPGTGTETQYF.

This clone appeared a few times. The chain links TRBV7-2 to TRBJ2-7; unclear D gene. CDR3 length equals 14 residues. V shed 1 base and J shed 0 bases, with 7 bases lying between them. The germline gives CDR1 SGHTA, CDR2 FQGNSA. CDR3 residues: CASSLVLGSYEQYF. CDR3 in DNA: TGTGCCAGCAGCTTAGTACTCGGCTCCTACGAGCAGTACTTC.

The J gene is TRBJ1-5, the V gene TRBV28; D may be TRBD1 (5 bases). Trimming removed 5 bases at V and 7 bases at J, with 9 bases between. There are 12 residues in the CDR3. Germline V CDR1 and CDR2: MDHEN, SYDVKM. The CDR3 sequence is CASSQRDQPQHF. The CDR3 bases are TGTGCCAGCAGTCAAAGGGACCAGCCCCAGCATTTT.

J is TRBJ2-3 and V is TRBV10-1, with no clear D. Germline CDR1 and CDR2: WNHNN and SYGVQD (reference sequence). The V end was cut by 9 bases, the J end by 6 bases, with 19 bases between. This CDR3 spans 14 amino acids. CDR3 amino acids: CARSTPSAGDTQYF. The CDR3 region has the DNA TGCGCCAGGTCGACTCCTTCGGCCGGCGATACGCAGTATTTT.

J is TRBJ1-1 and V is TRBV11-3, with 7 bases aligning to TRBD1. The CDR3 contains 15 residues. The J segment lost 1 base and the V segment lost 1 base, leaving 3 bases of the junction unmatched. From germline, CDR1 is SGHNT and CDR2 YENEEA. CDR3 in DNA: TGTGCCAGCAGCTTAGGAGGACAGGCGAACACTGAAGCTTTCTTT. It is translated as CASSLGGQANTEAFF.

The chain uses TRBV6-1 and TRBJ1-4, with 11 bases that match TRBD1. The J segment lost 8 bases and the V segment lost 2 bases, leaving 7 bases of the junction unmatched. CDR3 length: 16 residues. Germline CDR1 is MNHNS and CDR2 is SASEGT. CDR3 loop: CASSEPGQGANEKLFF. In nucleotides, the CDR3 is TGTGCCAGCAGTGAACCCGGACAGGGGGCCAACGAAAAACTGTTTTTT.

By share, this clone counts as medium-sized. The genes are TRBV28 and TRBJ2-1; no clear D gene. Germline V CDR1 and CDR2: MDHEN, SYDVKM. The CDR3 is 15 residues long. Trimming took off 5 bases at V and 7 bases at J, with 18 bases between the two ends. The CDR3 spells CASSPLDGLTNEQFF. The CDR3 DNA reads TGTGCCAGCAGTCCCCTGGACGGGCTAACTAATGAGCAGTTCTTC.

Remarks on this clone: One end of the junction fails to match germline, which may point to a read error. The chain recombines TRBV9 with TRBJ1-1, with TRBD1 as a possible D gene (5 bases). From germline, CDR1 is SGDLS and CDR2 YYNGEE. This CDR3 region has 11 residues. The CDR3 is CGAPTCTEAFF. DNA for the CDR3: TGCGGGGCACCAACATGTACTGAAGCTTTCTTT.

This chain joins TRBV5-1 and TRBJ1-6; maybe TRBD1 (5 bases). V was shortened by 3 bases and J by 4 bases, with 8 bases between the two germline ends. The V gene's germline CDR1 is SGHRS and CDR2 YFSETQ. The CDR3 length is 14 residues. This CDR3 reads CASSWTPYNSPLHF. Here the CDR3 DNA reads TGCGCCAGCAGCTGGACACCTTATAATTCACCCCTCCACTTT. The whole variable domain, remainder taken from reference TRBV5-1 and TRBJ1-6, is KAGVTQTPRYLIKTRGQQVTLSCSPISGHRSVSWYQQTPGQGLQFLFEYFSETQRNKGNFPGRFSGRQFSNSRSEMNVSTLELGDSALYLCASSWTPYNSPLHFGNGTRLTVT.

The chain carries TRBV19 and TRBJ2-5; 14 bases fit TRBD2. Looked up from germline, CDR1 is LNHDA and CDR2 is SQIVND (reference sequence). The CDR3 consists of 16 residues. The V gene end was trimmed by 3 bases and the J gene end by 4 bases; junction bases not matched to a gene: 4. CDR3 DNA sequence: TGTGCCAGTAGTATGGGACTAGCGGGGGTTCGAGAGACCCAGTACTTC. This codes for CASSMGLAGVRETQYF. The full variable domain, with the rest looked up from reference TRBV19 and TRBJ2-5, is DGGITQSPKYLFRKEGQNVTLSCEQNLNHDAMYWYRQDPGQGLRLIYYSQIVNDFQKGDIAEGYSVSREKKESFPLTVTSAQKNPTAFYLCASSMGLAGVRETQYFGPGTRLLVL.

The rearrangement links TRBV11-2 to TRBJ2-1; D is ambiguous. Trimming left V 5 bases short and J 7 bases short, with 9 bases between. The V gene's germline CDR1 is SGHAT and CDR2 FQNNGV. The CDR3 is made up of 12 amino acids. CDR3 amino acids: CASSTGRNEQFF. CDR3 bases: TGTGCCAGCAGCACGGGCCGGAATGAGCAGTTCTTC.

Details on this clone: One end of the junction fails to match germline, which may point to a read error. The V and J genes are TRBV7-9 and TRBJ1-2; D possibly corresponds to TRBD1 (5 bases). Germline CDR1 and CDR2: SEHNR and FQNEAQ (reference sequence). This CDR3 is 14 amino acids long. CDR3 sequence (DNA): TGTGCCAGCAGTTTAGGGGAGGTCCTCTATGGCTACACCTTC. Protein sequence: CASSLGEVLYGYTF.